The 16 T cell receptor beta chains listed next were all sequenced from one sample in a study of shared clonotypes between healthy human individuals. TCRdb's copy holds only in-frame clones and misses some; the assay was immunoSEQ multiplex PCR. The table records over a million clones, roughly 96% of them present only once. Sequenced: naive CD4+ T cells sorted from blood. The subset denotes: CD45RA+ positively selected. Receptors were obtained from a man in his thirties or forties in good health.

The CDR3 nucleotides read TGCGCCAGCAGCGCTTTTGGACTAGCGGGAAGCCCGCGTTCCTACGAGCAGTACTTC. It specifies CASSAFGLAGSPRSYEQYF. J is TRBJ2-7 and V is TRBV5-1; 12 nucleotides agree with TRBD2. CDR1 is SGHRS and CDR2 is YFSETQ in the germline V gene. V shed 4 bases and J 1 base; nucleotides not matched to a gene: 15. This CDR3 is 19 amino acids long.

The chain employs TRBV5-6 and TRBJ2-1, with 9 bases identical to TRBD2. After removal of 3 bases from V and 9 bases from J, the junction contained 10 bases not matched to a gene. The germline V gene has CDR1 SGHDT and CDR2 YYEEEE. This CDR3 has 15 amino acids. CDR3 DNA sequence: TGTGCCAGCAGCTGGAGGGTAGCGGGAGTGGGTGAGCAGTTCTTC. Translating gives CASSWRVAGVGEQFF.

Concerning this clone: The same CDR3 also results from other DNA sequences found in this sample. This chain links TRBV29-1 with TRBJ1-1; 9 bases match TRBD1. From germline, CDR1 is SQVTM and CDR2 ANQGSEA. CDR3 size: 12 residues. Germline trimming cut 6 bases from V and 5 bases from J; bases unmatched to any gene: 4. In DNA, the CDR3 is TGCAGCGTCCGACAGGGGGGAACTGAAGCTTTCTTT. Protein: CSVRQGGTEAFF.

The CDR3 region has the DNA TGTGCCAGCAGGCCCACAGGGGGCGCGTACGAGCAGTACTTC. Translating gives CASRPTGGAYEQYF. The chain employs TRBV6-5 and TRBJ2-7, with TRBD1 matching 9 bases. This CDR3 has 14 amino acids. Looked up from germline, CDR1 is MNHEY and CDR2 is SVGAGI. Trimming took 6 bases from V and 4 from J; bases not matched to a gene: 7.

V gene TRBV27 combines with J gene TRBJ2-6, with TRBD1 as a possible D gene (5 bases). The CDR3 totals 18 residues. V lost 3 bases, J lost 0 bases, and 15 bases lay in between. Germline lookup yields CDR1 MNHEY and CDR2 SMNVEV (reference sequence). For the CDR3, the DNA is TGTGCCAGCAGTTTGGATCACAGGTTAGGCTCTGGGGCCAACGTCCTGACTTTC. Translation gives CASSLDHRLGSGANVLTF. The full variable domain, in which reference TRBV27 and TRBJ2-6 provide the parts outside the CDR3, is EAQVTQNPRYLITVTGKKLTVTCSQNMNHEYMSWYRQDPGLGLRQIYYSMNVEVTDKGDVPEGYKVSRKEKRNFPLILESPSPNQTSLYFCASSLDHRLGSGANVLTFGAGSRLTVL.

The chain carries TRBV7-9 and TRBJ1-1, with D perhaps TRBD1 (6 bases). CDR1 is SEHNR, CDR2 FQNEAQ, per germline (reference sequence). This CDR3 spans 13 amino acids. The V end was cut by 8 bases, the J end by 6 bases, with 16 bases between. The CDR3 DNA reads TGTGCCAGCCCCGGGGGGCAACTCCCTGAAGCTTTCTTT. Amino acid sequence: CASPGGQLPEAFF.

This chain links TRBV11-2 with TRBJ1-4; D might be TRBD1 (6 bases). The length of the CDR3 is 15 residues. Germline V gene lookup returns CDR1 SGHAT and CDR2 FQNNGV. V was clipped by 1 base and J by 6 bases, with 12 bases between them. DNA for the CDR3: TGTGCCAGCAGCTTAGCGGGGGGCACCGATGAAAAACTGTTTTTT. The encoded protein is CASSLAGGTDEKLFF.

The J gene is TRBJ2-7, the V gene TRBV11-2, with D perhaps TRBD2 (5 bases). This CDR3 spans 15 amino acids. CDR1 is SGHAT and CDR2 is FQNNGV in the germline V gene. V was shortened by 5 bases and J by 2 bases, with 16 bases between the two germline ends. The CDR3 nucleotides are TGTGCCAGCAGCCCCTGGAGGACGTGGGCCTACGAGCAGTACTTC. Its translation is CASSPWRTWAYEQYF.

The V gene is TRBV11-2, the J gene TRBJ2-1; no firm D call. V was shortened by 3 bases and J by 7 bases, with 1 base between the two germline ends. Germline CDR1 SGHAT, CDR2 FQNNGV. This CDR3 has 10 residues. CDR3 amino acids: CASSLNEQFF. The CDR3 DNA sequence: TGTGCCAGCAGCTTGAATGAGCAGTTCTTC.

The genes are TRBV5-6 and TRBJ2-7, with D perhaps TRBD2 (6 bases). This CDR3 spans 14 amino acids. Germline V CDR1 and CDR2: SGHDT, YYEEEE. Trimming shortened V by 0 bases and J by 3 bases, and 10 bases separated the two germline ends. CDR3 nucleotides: TGTGCCAGCAGCTTGGGTAGACTAGTCTACGAGCAGTACTTC. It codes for CASSLGRLVYEQYF. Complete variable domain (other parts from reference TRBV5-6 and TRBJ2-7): DAGVTQSPTHLIKTRGQQVTLRCSPKSGHDTVSWYQQALGQGPQFIFQYYEEEERQRGNFPDRFSGHQFPNYSSELNVNALLLGDSALYLCASSLGRLVYEQYFGPGTRLTVT.

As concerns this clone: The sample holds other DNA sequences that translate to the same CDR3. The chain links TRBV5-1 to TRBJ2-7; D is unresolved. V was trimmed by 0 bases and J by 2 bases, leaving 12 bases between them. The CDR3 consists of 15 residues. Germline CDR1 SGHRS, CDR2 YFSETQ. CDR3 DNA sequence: TGCGCCAGCAGCTTGGGGCTGGCCCCTACCTACGAGCAGTACTTC. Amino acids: CASSLGLAPTYEQYF.

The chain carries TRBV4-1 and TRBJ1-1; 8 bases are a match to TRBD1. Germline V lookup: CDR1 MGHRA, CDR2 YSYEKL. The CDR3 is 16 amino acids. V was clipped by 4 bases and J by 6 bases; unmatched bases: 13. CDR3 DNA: TGCGCCAGCAGCCGAGGTCAGGGGGCAATATGGGCTGAAGCTTTCTTT. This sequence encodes CASSRGQGAIWAEAFF.

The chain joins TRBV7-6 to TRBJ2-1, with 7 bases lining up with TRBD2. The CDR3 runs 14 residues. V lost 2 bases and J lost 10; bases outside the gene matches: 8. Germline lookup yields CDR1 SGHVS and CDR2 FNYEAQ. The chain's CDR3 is CASSLSGAGVEQFF. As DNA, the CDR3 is TGTGCCAGCAGCTTAAGTGGGGCGGGAGTAGAGCAGTTCTTC.

CDR3 in DNA: TGTGCCAGCAGTTTAGGGACAGGGCCCAATGAGCAGTTCTTC. As protein: CASSLGTGPNEQFF. V gene TRBV6-6 combines with J gene TRBJ2-1; 9 nucleotides agree with TRBD1. V gave up 4 bases and J gave up 6 bases; unmatched junction bases: 4. The CDR3 spans 14 residues. Germline values: CDR1 MNHNY, CDR2 SVGAGI (reference sequence).

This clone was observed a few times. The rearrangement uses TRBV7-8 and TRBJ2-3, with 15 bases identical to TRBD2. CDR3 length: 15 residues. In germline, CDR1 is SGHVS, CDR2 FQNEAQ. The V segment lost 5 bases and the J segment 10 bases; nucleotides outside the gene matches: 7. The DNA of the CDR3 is TGTGCCAGCAGCGGGGAAGGGACTAGCGGGAGGCCGCAGTATTTT. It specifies CASSGEGTSGRPQYF.

CDR3 residues: CATSSAGTPTYEQYF. The CDR3, as DNA: TGTGCCACCAGCAGTGCCGGGACCCCTACCTACGAGCAGTACTTC. The chain is built from TRBV15 and TRBJ2-7, with D tentatively TRBD1 or TRBD2 (5 bases each). The CDR3 runs 15 residues. Germline CDR1 reads LNHNV; CDR2 reads YYDKDF (reference sequence). The V end was cut by 3 bases, the J end by 2 bases, with 14 bases between.